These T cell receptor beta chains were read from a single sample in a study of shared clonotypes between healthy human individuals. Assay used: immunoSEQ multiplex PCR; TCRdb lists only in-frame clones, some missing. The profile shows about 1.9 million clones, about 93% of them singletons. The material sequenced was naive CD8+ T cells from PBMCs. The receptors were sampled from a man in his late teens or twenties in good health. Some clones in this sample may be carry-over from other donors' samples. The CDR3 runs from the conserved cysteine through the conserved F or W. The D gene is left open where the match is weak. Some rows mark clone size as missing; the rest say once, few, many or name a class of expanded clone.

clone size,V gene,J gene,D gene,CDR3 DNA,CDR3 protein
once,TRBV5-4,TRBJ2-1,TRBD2,TGTGCCAGCAGCTTGAAGCGGGAGTTTTCCTACAATGAGCAGTTCTTC,CASSLKREFSYNEQFF
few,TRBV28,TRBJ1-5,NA,TGTGCCAGCAGAGAGGGACTAAGGGGCAATCAGCCCCAGCATTTT,CASREGLRGNQPQHF
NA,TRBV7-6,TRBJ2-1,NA,TGTGCCAGCAGCGGGACGCGCCTCAATGAGCAGTTCTTC,CASSGTRLNEQFF
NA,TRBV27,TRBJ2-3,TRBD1,TGTGCCAGCGCAACAGGGGCGACTGAAGGTTCAGATACGCAGTATTTT,CASATGATEGSDTQYF
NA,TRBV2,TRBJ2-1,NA,TGTGCCAGCAGTTCCCGACCCCCGGTGACCTACAATGAGCAGTTCTTC,CASSSRPPVTYNEQFF
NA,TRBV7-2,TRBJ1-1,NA,TGTGCCAGCAGCTTAGGTGGGGTTAACACTGAAGCTTTCTTT,CASSLGGVNTEAFF
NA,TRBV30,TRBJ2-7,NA,TGTGCCTGGAGTGAAGTGGTTACCTACGAGCAGTACTTC,CAWSEVVTYEQYF
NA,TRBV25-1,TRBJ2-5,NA,TGTGCCGCACGGCCAGTGGGGACCCAGTACTTC,CAARPVGTQYF
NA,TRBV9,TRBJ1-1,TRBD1,TGTGCCAGCAGCTCTGACAGGGGGCGGACTGAAGCTTTCTTT,CASSSDRGRTEAFF
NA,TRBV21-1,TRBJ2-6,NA,TGTGCCAGCAGCAAAGGGACAGGGGGCCGCTCTGGGGCCAACGTCCTGACTTTC,CASSKGTGGRSGANVLTF
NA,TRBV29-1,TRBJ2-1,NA,TGCAGCACCCCCGGCAATGAGCAGTTCTTC,CSTPGNEQFF
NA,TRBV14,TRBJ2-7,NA,TGTGCCAGCAGCCAAGGGTCGGAGCAGTACTTC,CASSQGSEQYF
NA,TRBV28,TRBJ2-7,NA,TGTGCCAGCAGTTGGGTCGGCAGGCCCACGACCTACGAGCAGTACTTC,CASSWVGRPTTYEQYF
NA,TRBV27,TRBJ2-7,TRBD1,TGTGCCAGCAGTCCCGGACAGGGGCGGTACGAGCAGTACTTC,CASSPGQGRYEQYF
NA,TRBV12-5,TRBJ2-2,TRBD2,TGTGCTAGTGGTTTCAGCTTAAGGGACGGGACTAGCGGCACCGGGGAGCTGTTTTTT,CASGFSLRDGTSGTGELFF
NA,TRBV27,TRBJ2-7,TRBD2,TGTGCCAGCAGCGGACCCCGACAGGGACGACTAGCGGGCCTCTACGAGCAGTACTTC,CASSGPRQGRLAGLYEQYF
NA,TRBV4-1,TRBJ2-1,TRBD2,TGCGCCAGCAGCCAAAACGACGGGGAGGGGAATGAGCAGTTCTTC,CASSQNDGEGNEQFF
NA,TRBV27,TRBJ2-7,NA,TGTGCCAGCAGATCCGTTGGCACGGACCTATACGAGCAGTACTTC,CASRSVGTDLYEQYF
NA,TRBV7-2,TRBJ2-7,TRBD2,TGTGCCAGCAGCTTAGTTTCAGCGGGATCCTACGAGCAGTACTTC,CASSLVSAGSYEQYF
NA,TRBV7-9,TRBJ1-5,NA,TGTGCCAGCAGCCCTTGGGAAGTAGGTCAGCCCCAGCATTTT,CASSPWEVGQPQHF
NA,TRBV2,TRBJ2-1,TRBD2,TGTGCCAGCAGTGGGACTAGCGGGAGGGCAGATGAGCAGTTCTTC,CASSGTSGRADEQFF
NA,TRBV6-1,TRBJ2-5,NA,TGTGCCAGCAAGCAGGTTGGGACCCAGTACTTC,CASKQVGTQYF
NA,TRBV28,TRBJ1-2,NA,TGTGCCAGCAGTTTATGGGTCTACTATGGCTACACCTTC,CASSLWVYYGYTF
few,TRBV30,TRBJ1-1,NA,TGTGCCTGGAGCATCACAGGGACTGAAGCTTTCTTT,CAWSITGTEAFF
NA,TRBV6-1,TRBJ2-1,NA,TGTGCCAGCGGACGGCTACGGAGCCTCTACAATGAGCAGTTCTTC,CASGRLRSLYNEQFF
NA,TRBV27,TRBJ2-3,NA,TGTGCCAGCAGTACGCGGGTGGGGGCCACAGATACGCAGTATTTT,CASSTRVGATDTQYF
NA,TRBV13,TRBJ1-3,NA,TGTGCCAGCAGCGGAGGAAGGACCGGAATGAGGGGAAACACCATATATTTT,CASSGGRTGMRGNTIYF
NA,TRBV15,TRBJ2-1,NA,TGTGCCACCAGCACCACACCGAGCTCCTACAATGAGCAGTTCTTC,CATSTTPSSYNEQFF
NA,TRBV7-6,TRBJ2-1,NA,TGTGCCAGCAGCTTAGCCCCTGATTCCTACAATGAGCAGTTCTTC,CASSLAPDSYNEQFF
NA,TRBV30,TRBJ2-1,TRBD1,TGTGCCAGTGACAGGGGGGGATATAATGAGCAGTTCTTC,CASDRGGYNEQFF
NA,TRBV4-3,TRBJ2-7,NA,TGCGCCAGCAGCCAATATCAGACAGGCTCCTACGAGCAGTACTTC,CASSQYQTGSYEQYF
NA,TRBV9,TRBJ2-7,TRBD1,TGTGCCAGCAGCGACCGGGACAGGGGGTCCTACGAGCAGTACTTC,CASSDRDRGSYEQYF
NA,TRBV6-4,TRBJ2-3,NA,TGTGCCAGCAGTGATACTTTAGGGAAGGGAGATACGCAGTATTTT,CASSDTLGKGDTQYF
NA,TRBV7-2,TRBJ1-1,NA,TGTGCCAGCAGCTTAGATCATACGGGATTGGGCACTGAAGCTTTCTTT,CASSLDHTGLGTEAFF
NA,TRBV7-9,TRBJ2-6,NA,TGTGCCAGCAGCTTACAGGATTCTGGGGCCAACGTCCTGACTTTC,CASSLQDSGANVLTF
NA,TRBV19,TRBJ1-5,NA,TGTGCCAGTAGTATAATGGCAGTTGGCAATCAGCCCCAGCATTTT,CASSIMAVGNQPQHF
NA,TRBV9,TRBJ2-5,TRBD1,TGTGCCAGCAGCCCAGAATATACGACAGGGGGACAAGAGACCCAGTACTTC,CASSPEYTTGGQETQYF
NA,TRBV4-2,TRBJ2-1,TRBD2,TGTGCCAGCAGCCAAGATCGAGCGGGAGAAGCCTACAATGAGCAGTTCTTC,CASSQDRAGEAYNEQFF
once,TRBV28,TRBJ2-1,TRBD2,TGTGCCAGCACCGTAGCGGGTAGCTCCTACAATGAGCAGTTCTTC,CASTVAGSSYNEQFF
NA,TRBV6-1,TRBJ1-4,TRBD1,TGTGCCAGCAGACACGACAGGGGGCGGGATGAAAAACTGTTTTTT,CASRHDRGRDEKLFF